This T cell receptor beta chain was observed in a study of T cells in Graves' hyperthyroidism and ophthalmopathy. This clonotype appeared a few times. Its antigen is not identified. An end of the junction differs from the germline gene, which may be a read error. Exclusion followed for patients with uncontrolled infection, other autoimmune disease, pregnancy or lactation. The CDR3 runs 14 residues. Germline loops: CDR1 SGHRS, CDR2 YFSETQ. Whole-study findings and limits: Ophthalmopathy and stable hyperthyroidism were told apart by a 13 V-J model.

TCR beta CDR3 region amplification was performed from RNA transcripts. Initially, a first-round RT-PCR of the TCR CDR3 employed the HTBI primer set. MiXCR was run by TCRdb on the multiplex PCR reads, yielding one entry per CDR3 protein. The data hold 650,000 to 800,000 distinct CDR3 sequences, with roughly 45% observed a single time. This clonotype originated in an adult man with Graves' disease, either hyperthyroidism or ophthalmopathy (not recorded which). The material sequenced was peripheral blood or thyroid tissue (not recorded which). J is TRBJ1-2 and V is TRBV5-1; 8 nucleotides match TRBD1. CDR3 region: CASSIPGQEFSYTF. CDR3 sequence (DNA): TGTGCCAGCAGTATTCCGGGACAGGAGTTTAGCTACACCTTC.